This is a list of T cell receptor beta chains from one sample in a study of T-cell reconstitution after alpha-beta-depleted transplantation in children. In TCRdb, the PCR reads were re-called with MiXCR into one record per CDR3 protein. The sample lists 140,000 or so distinct CDR3 sequences, about 9% occurring once. Sequencing used PBMCs, mostly from graft donor cells, obtained 180 days after TCRalphabeta/CD19-depleted stem cell transplant. These receptors all stem from a female patient between 2 and 15 years old who had a stem cell transplant for congenital amegakaryocytic thrombocytopenia, so the T cells may come from the graft donor. Both conserved end residues are part of each CDR3. The D gene is left open where the match is weak. Clone sizes are given selectively: once, few, many, or a class where the clone is expanded.

D gene	V gene	J gene	clone size	CDR3 protein	CDR3 DNA
NA	TRBV2	TRBJ2-1	few	CASSESGRSPYNEQFF	TGTGCCAGCAGTGAGTCGGGCCGTTCACCTTACAATGAGCAGTTCTTC
TRBD2	TRBV4-1	TRBJ2-3	NA	CASSPLTGGLAGADTQYF	TGCGCCAGCAGCCCCTTAACCGGGGGACTAGCGGGAGCAGATACGCAGTATTTT
TRBD2	TRBV5-5	TRBJ2-5	many	CASSLVRGGETQYF	TGTGCCAGCAGCCTCGTTCGCGGGGGAGAGACCCAGTACTTC
TRBD1	TRBV11-2	TRBJ2-4	NA	CASSFDRGPNSGKNIQYF	TGTGCCAGCAGTTTTGACAGGGGGCCGAATAGTGGCAAAAACATTCAGTACTTC
NA	TRBV4-2	TRBJ2-1	few	CASSQGPSEYNEQFF	TGTGCCAGCAGCCAAGGCCCTAGCGAATACAATGAGCAGTTCTTC
NA	TRBV14	TRBJ2-1	few	CASSQGGWGSYNEQFF	TGTGCCAGCAGCCAAGGCGGGTGGGGCTCCTACAATGAGCAGTTCTTC
NA	TRBV14	TRBJ2-5	NA	CASSQTRRETQYF	TGTGCCAGCAGCCAGACTAGGAGAGAGACCCAGTACTTC
NA	TRBV28	TRBJ1-1	many	CASSSFPGRFEAFF	TGTGCCAGCAGTTCGTTTCCAGGGAGGTTTGAAGCTTTCTTT
NA	TRBV10-3	TRBJ1-2	many	CAISESEYGYTF	TGTGCCATCAGTGAGTCGGAGTATGGCTACACCTTC
TRBD2	TRBV20-1	TRBJ2-3	many	CSAKPGGGTDTQYF	TGCAGTGCCAAGCCCGGGGGGGGCACAGATACGCAGTATTTT
TRBD2	TRBV12-3/TRBV12-4	TRBJ2-7	NA	CASSLSSGVYEQYF	TGTGCCAGCAGTTTGAGTAGCGGGGTATACGAGCAGTACTTC
TRBD1	TRBV5-1	TRBJ2-6	many	CASSLYPDRAANVLTF	TGCGCCAGCAGCTTGTATCCGGACAGGGCGGCCAACGTCCTGACTTTC
NA	TRBV28	TRBJ1-1	many	CASSPRAMNTEAFF	TGTGCCAGCAGCCCCCGGGCCATGAACACTGAAGCTTTCTTT
NA	TRBV12-3/TRBV12-4	TRBJ2-7	many	CASTQSSYEQYF	TGTGCCAGCACACAAAGCTCCTACGAGCAGTACTTC
NA	TRBV27	TRBJ2-6	many	CASSPNQRREGANVLTF	TGTGCCAGCAGTCCCAATCAACGGCGCGAAGGGGCCAACGTCCTGACTTTC
NA	TRBV11-2	TRBJ1-2	few	CASSHLFAGYTF	TGTGCCAGCAGCCACCTCTTTGCGGGCTACACCTTC
TRBD2	TRBV30	TRBJ2-3	NA	CAWSAGTRKDTQYF	TGTGCCTGGAGTGCCGGGACTAGAAAAGATACGCAGTATTTT
NA	TRBV20-1	TRBJ1-6	many	CSAGGYNSPLHF	TGCAGTGCCGGGGGGTATAATTCACCCCTCCACTTT
TRBD1	TRBV6-5	TRBJ2-1	NA	CASSYSGAGGAWDEQFF	TGTGCCAGCAGTTACTCCGGGGCAGGGGGCGCCTGGGATGAGCAGTTCTTC